This TCR beta chain was sequenced during a study of vaccination effects on CD4 cells after COVID-19. General study points: The authors studied few convalescent patients and collected no early post-infection timepoints.

Details on this clone: Its antigen is still unknown.

In the ViraFEST assay, antigen-specific CD4+ clonotypes were identified by expansion after peptide-pool stimulation. When around 9 days of culture had elapsed, CD4+ T cells were isolated. This person caught SARS-CoV-2 sometime from March to December 2020, and PCR testing confirmed the infection. Each participant received a vaccine that was either BNT162b2 or mRNA-1273, given as two doses. Each culture well received a few million PBMC. These cells were then cultured in IMDM with 9 to 10 IU/ml IL-2 and roughly 10 ug/ml peptides. The CDR3 runs to 15 residues. Germline V gene sequence: CDR1 SNHLY, CDR2 FYNNEI. Trimming removed 2 bases from V and 0 bases from J, with 11 bases in between. This table comes from immunoSEQ multiplex PCR, and its TCRdb copy is limited to in-frame clones, with some not included. The sample contains some 15,000 clones, 76% of which appear only once.

The starting material was CD4+ T cells from PBMCs cultured with HCoV-NL63 spike peptides, obtained after COVID-19 vaccination. The TCR comes from a human donor who had a prior SARS-CoV-2 infection. The chain joins TRBV2 to TRBJ2-7, with D unresolved. The CDR3 spells CASSELRQASYEQYF. The CDR3 region has the DNA TGTGCCAGCAGTGAATTGCGGCAGGCCTCCTACGAGCAGTACTTC.